Each of the 31 T cell receptor beta chains below was sequenced from the same sample in a study of blood T cell repertoires in COVID-19. The assay was immunoSEQ multiplex PCR, and TCRdb's table has in-frame clones only and misses some. Of around 250,000 clones in the sample, roughly nine tenths were seen once. Material: PBMCs or T cells enriched from blood (not recorded which). Receptors originate from a human donor in a cohort exposed to, infected with or recovered from COVID-19 (not recorded which). The donor label of this sample is uncertain.

The genes are TRBV30 and TRBJ1-1; 9 bases map to TRBD1. Germline lookup yields CDR1 GTSNPN and CDR2 SVGIG (reference sequence). The CDR3 runs to 16 residues. V shed 5 bases and J 1 base; nucleotides not matched to a gene: 11. The CDR3 protein is CAWDDHRDRANTEAFF. The CDR3 DNA reads as TGTGCCTGGGACGATCATCGGGACAGGGCGAACACTGAAGCTTTCTTT.

The chain has TRBV21-1 and TRBJ1-1; TRBD1, the table's D call, was not compared with the DNA. TRBV21-1 is a pseudogene locus. The CDR3 is 13 residues long. CDR3 sequence reads: CASSRGFNTEAFF. Here the CDR3 DNA reads TGTGCCAGTTCGAGGGGGTTCAACACTGAAGCTTTCTTT.

The gene calls are TRBV3-1 (or the pseudogene TRBV3-2) and TRBJ2-2; possible D gene TRBD1, 6 bases. CDR3 size: 13 residues. V lost 2 bases to trimming and J lost 8 bases, with 9 bases between them. Looked up from germline, CDR1 is LGHDT and CDR2 is YNNKEL (reference sequence). The CDR3 nucleotides read TGTGCCAGCAGCCAACAGGGGCGAGGGGAGCTGTTTTTT. Translating gives CASSQQGRGELFF.

The chain is built from TRBV5-6 and TRBJ1-2; D unclear. Trimming stripped 4 bases from V and 3 bases from J, with 10 bases between. CDR3 size: 13 residues. Per the germline V gene, CDR1 is SGHDT and CDR2 is YYEEEE. CDR3 amino acids: CASSREGDYGYTF. In nucleotides, the CDR3 is TGTGCCAGCAGCCGAGAGGGCGACTATGGCTACACCTTC. The variable domain in full, completed from reference TRBV5-6 and TRBJ1-2, reads DAGVTQSPTHLIKTRGQQVTLRCSPKSGHDTVSWYQQALGQGPQFIFQYYEEEERQRGNFPDRFSGHQFPNYSSELNVNALLLGDSALYLCASSREGDYGYTFGSGTRLTVV.

The rearrangement joins TRBV12-5 to TRBJ1-2, with 7 bases fitting TRBD1. Germline assignment: CDR1 LGHNT and CDR2 FRNRAP. Losses at the gene ends were 2 bases for V and 7 bases for J; bases not matched to a gene: 4. This CDR3 region has 13 residues. CDR3 sequence: CASGLRPGGGYTF. Written as DNA, the CDR3 is TGTGCTAGTGGTTTGAGGCCAGGGGGTGGCTACACCTTC.

The chain is built from TRBV5-1 and TRBJ1-6; possible D gene TRBD1, 5 bases. V dropped 4 bases and J dropped 2 bases, with 7 bases sitting between them. CDR3 length: 14 residues. The germline gives CDR1 SGHRS, CDR2 YFSETQ. CDR3 residues: CASSAGAYNSPLHF. The CDR3 coding sequence is TGCGCCAGCAGCGCGGGGGCCTATAATTCACCCCTCCACTTT.

In nucleotides, the CDR3 is TGCGCCAGCAGCTCCTCGACAGGTACCTACGAGCAGTACTTC. It codes for CASSSSTGTYEQYF. This sequence joins TRBV5-1 and TRBJ2-7; maybe TRBD1 (6 bases). Germline loops: CDR1 SGHRS, CDR2 YFSETQ. CDR3 length equals 14 residues. The V and J ends lost 3 bases and 2 bases respectively, with 12 bases between them.

The chain couples TRBV2 to TRBJ1-5; perhaps TRBD1 as D (5 bases). This CDR3 spans 14 amino acids. CDR1 SNHLY and CDR2 FYNNEI come from the germline V gene. V was trimmed by 4 bases and J by 2 bases, leaving 9 bases between them. CDR3 DNA sequence: TGTGCCAGCAGTGTGGAACAGGGCAATCAGCCCCAGCATTTT. Protein sequence: CASSVEQGNQPQHF.

The chain carries TRBV2 and TRBJ2-2, with TRBD1 matching 9 bases. Germline loops: CDR1 SNHLY, CDR2 FYNNEI. The V and J ends lost 6 bases and 5 bases, in that order; junction bases with no gene match: 7. The CDR3 length is 15 residues. In DNA, the CDR3 is TGTGCCAGCAGCCCCGACAGGGGGGGGACCGGGGAGCTGTTTTTT. As protein: CASSPDRGGTGELFF. The full variable domain, with the rest looked up from reference TRBV2 and TRBJ2-2, is EPEVTQTPSHQVTQMGQEVILRCVPISNHLYFYWYRQILGQKVEFLVSFYNNEISEKSEIFDDQFSVERPDGSNFTLKIRSTKLEDSAMYFCASSPDRGGTGELFFGEGSRLTVL.

The genes are TRBV6-7 and TRBJ1-1, with TRBD1 identical over 9 bases. TRBV6-7 has ORF status, its function being uncertain. This CDR3 is built from 17 residues. The J segment lost 5 bases and the V segment lost 2 bases, leaving 12 bases of the junction unmatched. Here the CDR3 reads CASSYPSPGQGVTEAFF. In DNA, the CDR3 is TGTGCCAGCAGTTACCCATCACCGGGACAGGGCGTAACTGAAGCTTTCTTT.

The chain carries TRBV2 and TRBJ1-6, with 10 bases lining up with TRBD1. The trim removed 9 bases at V and 8 bases at J, leaving 4 bases unmatched. This CDR3 is 13 amino acids long. Per the germline V gene, CDR1 is SNHLY and CDR2 is FYNNEI. The CDR3, as DNA: TGTGCCAGGACCGGACAGGGGGATTCACCCCTCCACTTT. It codes for CARTGQGDSPLHF. Full variable domain (remainder filled in from reference TRBV2 and TRBJ1-6): EPEVTQTPSHQVTQMGQEVILRCVPISNHLYFYWYRQILGQKVEFLVSFYNNEISEKSEIFDDQFSVERPDGSNFTLKIRSTKLEDSAMYFCARTGQGDSPLHFGNGTRLTVT.

The chain couples TRBV19 to TRBJ1-5, with D unresolved. Germline V gene lookup returns CDR1 LNHDA and CDR2 SQIVND (reference sequence). Trimming shortened V by 11 bases and J by 9 bases, and 17 bases separated the two germline ends. CDR3 length: 12 residues. The CDR3 nucleotides are TGTGCCGTGGGCCCCCAGGAGGGGCCCCAGCATTTT. Translating gives CAVGPQEGPQHF.

The gene calls are TRBV6-1 and TRBJ2-7; D is unclear. The V end was cut by 4 bases, the J end by 4 bases, with 11 bases between. The CDR3 has 13 amino acids. Per the germline V gene, CDR1 is MNHNS and CDR2 is SASEGT. The CDR3 nucleotides read TGTGCCAGCAGTGCTCCTGACTTGTACGAGCAGTACTTC. This translates into CASSAPDLYEQYF.

V is TRBV2 and J is TRBJ2-3; 7 positions agree with TRBD1. The CDR3 length is 14 residues. J gave up 1 base and V 5 bases, and 3 bases lay outside the gene matches. Germline V gives CDR1 SNHLY, CDR2 FYNNEI. CDR3: CASSTGVGTDTQYF. The CDR3, as DNA: TGTGCCAGCAGTACAGGGGTGGGCACAGATACGCAGTATTTT.

This sequence joins TRBV28 and TRBJ1-4; 10 nucleotides agree with TRBD1. CDR1 and CDR2 (germline): MDHEN, SYDVKM. The junction had 11 bases not matched to a gene; V was cut back by 3 bases and J by 10 bases. The CDR3 totals 16 residues. The CDR3 DNA is TGTGCCAGCAGTTTTTCCATCGGGACAGGGGTAGGAAAACTGTTTTTT. This encodes CASSFSIGTGVGKLFF.

V and J are TRBV6-2 or TRBV6-3 and TRBJ2-1; a weak D match, TRBD2 (5 bases). V was trimmed by 6 bases and J by 1 base, leaving 16 bases between them. The CDR3 runs to 16 residues. From germline, CDR1 is MNHEY and CDR2 SVGEGT. This CDR3 is CASSPRGSRSYNEQFF. In DNA form, the CDR3 reads TGTGCCAGCAGCCCCCGGGGTAGCAGGTCCTACAATGAGCAGTTCTTC.

The V call is TRBV3-1 (or the pseudogene TRBV3-2), the J call TRBJ2-5; D is possibly TRBD2 (5 bases). Germline CDR1 reads LGHDT; CDR2 reads YNNKEL (reference sequence). The CDR3 extends over 14 amino acids. Deletions cut 3 bases from V and 7 bases from J, with 15 bases between. The CDR3 region has the DNA TGTGCCAGCAGCCATAGGTCTAGAAGCGGGACCCAGTACTTC. This gives the protein CASSHRSRSGTQYF.

J is TRBJ2-1 and V is TRBV7-7; D is perhaps TRBD2 (5 bases). V lost 5 bases to trimming and J lost 6 bases, with 14 bases between them. The CDR3 spans 14 residues. Germline V gene sequence: CDR1 SSHAT, CDR2 FNYEAQ (reference sequence). CDR3 residues: CASSQEVEGNEQFF. CDR3 nucleotides: TGTGCCAGCAGCCAAGAGGTTGAGGGCAATGAGCAGTTCTTC.

The chain has TRBV4-3 and TRBJ1-2; D is perhaps TRBD1 (5 bases). Germline V gives CDR1 LGHNA, CDR2 YSLEER. V lost 0 bases to trimming and J lost 4 bases, with 9 bases between them. The CDR3 consists of 14 residues. The CDR3 DNA sequence: TGCGCCAGCAGCCAAGATGGGGGGGTCTATGGCTACACCTTC. Its protein product is CASSQDGGVYGYTF.

The chain couples TRBV14 to TRBJ2-7, with 7 bases lining up with TRBD1. The germline V gene has CDR1 SGHDN and CDR2 FVKESK. With V trimmed by 2 bases and J by 3 bases, 4 bases remained unmatched. The CDR3 consists of 14 residues. The CDR3 region is CASSQPGTVYEQYF. The CDR3, as DNA: TGTGCCAGCAGCCAACCCGGGACAGTCTACGAGCAGTACTTC.

The chain couples TRBV12-5 to TRBJ2-1; 7 bases map to TRBD1. Per the germline V gene, CDR1 is LGHNT and CDR2 is FRNRAP. The CDR3 runs to 16 residues. The V segment lost 0 bases and the J segment 5 bases; nucleotides outside the gene matches: 7. CDR3 DNA sequence: TGTGCTAGTGGTTTGGTAGTAGGACAGGCGGACAATGAGCAGTTCTTC. The encoded protein is CASGLVVGQADNEQFF. The variable domain in full, completed from reference TRBV12-5 and TRBJ2-1, reads DARVTQTPRHKVTEMGQEVTMRCQPILGHNTVFWYRQTMMQGLELLAYFRNRAPLDDSGMPKDRFSAEMPDATLATLKIQPSEPRDSAVYFCASGLVVGQADNEQFFGPGTRLTVL.

This chain uses TRBV7-6 with TRBJ2-3, with 9 bases that match TRBD1. The germline gives CDR1 SGHVS, CDR2 FNYEAQ. The CDR3 length is 16 residues. The V gene end was trimmed by 4 bases and the J gene end by 2 bases; junction bases not matched to a gene: 7. This chain's CDR3 is CASSSTGQGTTDTQYF. The CDR3 nucleotides are TGTGCCAGCAGCTCTACCGGACAGGGGACCACAGATACGCAGTATTTT.

V usage is TRBV11-2 and J usage is TRBJ2-7; 8 bases line up with TRBD2. Germline V gene data show CDR1 as SGHAT and CDR2 as FQNNGV. The CDR3 totals 15 residues. The J segment lost 0 bases and the V segment lost 4 bases, leaving 5 bases of the junction unmatched. CDR3 loop: CASSYGGGLSYEQYF. CDR3 coding DNA: TGTGCCAGCAGCTATGGCGGGGGGCTCTCCTACGAGCAGTACTTC. Full variable domain (rest looked up from reference TRBV11-2 and TRBJ2-7): EAGVAQSPRYKIIEKRQSVAFWCNPISGHATLYWYQQILGQGPKLLIQFQNNGVVDDSQLPKDRFSAERLKGVDSTLKIQPAKLEDSAVYLCASSYGGGLSYEQYFGPGTRLTVT.

The V gene is TRBV2, the J gene TRBJ1-1; 9 bases map to TRBD1. V shed 4 bases, J shed 10 bases, and the junction held 4 bases outside the gene matches. CDR3 length: 12 amino acids. Germline V gene sequence: CDR1 SNHLY, CDR2 FYNNEI. CDR3 bases: TGTGCCAGCAGTGTAGGGGACAGGGCAGCTTTCTTT. It codes for CASSVGDRAAFF.

This clone was counted a single time. The genes are TRBV11-1 and TRBJ2-6; a weak D match, TRBD1 (6 bases). Trimming shortened V by 2 bases and J by 13 bases, and 18 bases separated the two germline ends. The CDR3 has 15 amino acids. The germline V gene encodes CDR1 SGHAT and CDR2 FQDESV (reference sequence). The CDR3 DNA reads as TGTGCCAGCAGCTTAAGAACAGGGCCCTCAAGGGTCCTGACTTTC. Protein product: CASSLRTGPSRVLTF.

The rearrangement links TRBV5-1 to TRBJ2-1, with D perhaps TRBD2 (6 bases). The CDR3 has 16 amino acids. In germline, CDR1 is SGHRS, CDR2 YFSETQ. Trimming removed 3 bases at V and 0 bases at J, with 13 bases between. Written as DNA, the CDR3 is TGCGCCAGCAGCTCAAGGGGACTTGGCTCCTACAATGAGCAGTTCTTC. Protein: CASSSRGLGSYNEQFF. The complete variable domain, with remaining parts taken from reference TRBV5-1 and TRBJ2-1, reads KAGVTQTPRYLIKTRGQQVTLSCSPISGHRSVSWYQQTPGQGLQFLFEYFSETQRNKGNFPGRFSGRQFSNSRSEMNVSTLELGDSALYLCASSSRGLGSYNEQFFGPGTRLTVL.

The rearrangement uses TRBV29-1 and TRBJ1-2; D is unresolved. Looked up from germline, CDR1 is SQVTM and CDR2 is ANQGSEA. The CDR3 length is 12 residues. V lost 6 bases to trimming and J lost 8 bases, with 16 bases between them. The CDR3 spells CSVYTKTGGYTF. CDR3 in DNA: TGCAGCGTGTACACTAAAACGGGGGGCTACACCTTC.

The CDR3 reads CASSRDGYEQYF. CDR3 nucleotides: TGCGCCAGCAGCCGTGACGGGTACGAGCAGTACTTC. The V and J genes are TRBV5-1 and TRBJ2-7; D is ambiguous. Germline V gene data show CDR1 as SGHRS and CDR2 as YFSETQ. Trimming took 4 bases from V and 4 from J, leaving 9 bases between them. This CDR3 spans 12 amino acids.

The rearrangement joins TRBV5-1 to TRBJ1-1, with D possibly being TRBD1 (5 bases). This CDR3 comprises 13 residues. V gave up 0 bases and J gave up 6 bases, with 9 bases separating them. Germline CDR1 reads SGHRS; CDR2 reads YFSETQ. CDR3 loop: CASSLADISEAFF. CDR3 DNA sequence: TGCGCCAGCAGCTTGGCGGACATCTCTGAAGCTTTCTTT.

A single count supports this clone. V gene TRBV29-1 combines with J gene TRBJ2-3; 9 nucleotides agree with TRBD1. J gave up 5 bases and V 1 base, and 4 bases lay outside the gene matches. This CDR3 contains 14 residues. CDR1 is SQVTM and CDR2 is ANQGSEA in the germline V gene. The DNA for the CDR3 is TGCAGCGTTGAAGGGACAGGGGAGGGAGATACGCAGTATTTT. Its protein is CSVEGTGEGDTQYF.

The rearrangement joins TRBV5-1 to TRBJ2-5, with 12 bases that match TRBD2. Germline V gives CDR1 SGHRS, CDR2 YFSETQ. CDR3 length equals 18 residues. V lost 0 bases and J lost 3; bases outside the gene matches: 9. CDR3 nucleotides: TGCGCCAGCAGCTTGGCCTACTCTAGCGGGGGGGATGAAGAGACCCAGTACTTC. Protein sequence: CASSLAYSSGGDEETQYF.